Following are 28 T cell receptor beta chains from one sample sequenced in a study of blood T cell repertoires in COVID-19. Repertoires were generated with immunoSEQ multiplex PCR, while TCRdb's copy carries only in-frame clones and drops some. Of around 250,000 clones in the sample, 91% are singletons; the top ten hold 1.2%. The sample taken for sequencing was PBMCs or T cells enriched from blood (not recorded which). Every receptor here comes from a human donor in a cohort exposed to, infected with or recovered from COVID-19 (not recorded which). The donor label of this sample is uncertain.

The V gene is TRBV14, the J gene TRBJ1-6, with D possibly TRBD1 on 5 matching bases. The V and J ends lost 0 bases and 6 bases respectively, with 15 bases between them. Germline V gene data show CDR1 as SGHDN and CDR2 as FVKESK. The CDR3 contains 17 residues. The CDR3 coding sequence is TGTGCCAGCAGCCAAGATCCAAGACAGACTTCTAATTCACCCCTCCACTTT. Its protein is CASSQDPRQTSNSPLHF.

The rearrangement uses TRBV9 and TRBJ1-2; D is ambiguous. The CDR3 totals 12 residues. V lost 1 base, J lost 4 bases, and 5 bases lay in between. Germline CDR1 is SGDLS and CDR2 is YYNGEE. Here the CDR3 DNA reads TGTGCCAGCAGCGTACCAGGCTATGGCTACACCTTC. This codes for CASSVPGYGYTF. Using reference TRBV9 and TRBJ1-2 for the parts outside the CDR3, the full variable domain is DSGVTQTPKHLITATGQRVTLRCSPRSGDLSVYWYQQSLDQGLQFLIQYYNGEERAKGNILERFSAQQFPDLHSELNLSSLELGDSALYFCASSVPGYGYTFGSGTRLTVV.

The chain employs TRBV4-1 and TRBJ2-2; D is possibly TRBD1 (7 bases). V was trimmed by 4 bases and J by 8 bases, leaving 29 bases between them. The CDR3 spans 19 residues. Per the germline V gene, CDR1 is MGHRA and CDR2 is YSYEKL. CDR3 amino acids: CASSPGLVDRAIGTGELFF. In DNA form, the CDR3 reads TGCGCCAGCAGCCCGGGACTTGTTGACAGGGCAATAGGGACAGGGGAGCTGTTTTTT.

The chain joins TRBV6-1 to TRBJ1-4; TRBD1 matches at 7 bases. Germline V gene data show CDR1 as MNHNS and CDR2 as SASEGT. The CDR3 is made up of 15 amino acids. With V trimmed by 0 bases and J by 5 bases, 3 bases remained unmatched. For the CDR3, the DNA is TGTGCCAGCAGTGAAGCCCAGGGGGGAAATGAAAAACTGTTTTTT. This sequence encodes CASSEAQGGNEKLFF.

V usage is TRBV3-1 (or the pseudogene TRBV3-2) and J usage is TRBJ2-1; TRBD2 matches at 11 bases. With 9 bases clipped from V and 7 bases from J, the junction kept 8 bases outside the gene matches. This CDR3 is built from 14 residues. Germline CDR1 reads LGHDT; CDR2 reads YNNKEL (reference sequence). The CDR3 loop is CASHFSGGANEQFF. The CDR3 region has the DNA TGTGCCAGTCACTTTAGCGGGGGGGCGAATGAGCAGTTCTTC.

The V call is TRBV7-9, the J call TRBJ2-1; the D gene is possibly TRBD2 (6 bases). V lost 0 bases and J lost 0, with 6 bases in between. CDR1 is SEHNR, CDR2 FQNEAQ, per germline (reference sequence). This CDR3 has 15 residues. CDR3 amino acids: CASSLAGSSYNEQFF. The CDR3 nucleotides are TGTGCCAGCAGCTTAGCCGGGAGCTCCTACAATGAGCAGTTCTTC.

The chain recombines TRBV24-1 with TRBJ1-1; 7 positions match TRBD1. Germline trimming cut 0 bases from V and 1 base from J; bases unmatched to any gene: 7. CDR1 and CDR2 from the germline V gene are KGHDR and SFDVKD. CDR3 length: 17 residues. CDR3 region: CATSDLGDRKPNTEAFF. CDR3 sequence (DNA): TGTGCCACCAGTGATTTGGGGGACAGAAAACCGAACACTGAAGCTTTCTTT.

The chain combines TRBV6-6 with TRBJ1-4; 7 nucleotides line up with TRBD1. Germline V gives CDR1 MNHNY, CDR2 SVGAGI (reference sequence). The CDR3 is 14 amino acids. V lost 6 bases and J lost 4; bases outside the gene matches: 5. CDR3 loop: CASRPGTDNEKLFF. The CDR3 bases are TGTGCCAGCAGACCCGGGACAGATAATGAAAAACTGTTTTTT.

CDR3 residues: CASSAYQETQYF. CDR3 in DNA: TGTGCCAGCAGCGCGTACCAAGAGACCCAGTACTTC. J is TRBJ2-5 and V is TRBV12-3 or TRBV12-4; D is undetermined. The CDR3 spans 12 residues. V lost 6 bases, J lost 0 bases, and 5 bases lay in between.

This chain uses TRBV15 with TRBJ1-5; 7 positions agree with TRBD1. Germline CDR1 and CDR2: LNHNV and YYDKDF (reference sequence). CDR3 length: 19 amino acids. V shed 0 bases and J 2 bases; nucleotides not matched to a gene: 13. CDR3: CATSRDIGQVFWGNQPQHF. As DNA, the CDR3 is TGTGCCACCAGCAGAGATATAGGACAGGTTTTTTGGGGCAATCAGCCCCAGCATTTT.

The genes are TRBV18 and TRBJ1-1, with D uncertain. Trimming shortened V by 3 bases and J by 0 bases, and 11 bases separated the two germline ends. The CDR3 has 15 amino acids. Germline CDR1 reads KGHSH; CDR2 reads LQKENI. Here the CDR3 DNA reads TGTGCCAGCTCACCCGCGGAGGAGGTGAACACTGAAGCTTTCTTT. Translation gives CASSPAEEVNTEAFF.

As DNA, the CDR3 is TGTGCCAGCAGCTTAGAGACTAGCGGGTTTGACGAGCAGTACTTC. This gives the protein CASSLETSGFDEQYF. The chain employs TRBV11-2 and TRBJ2-7, with 10 bases lining up with TRBD2. Trimming took 0 bases from V and 5 from J; bases not matched to a gene: 4. This CDR3 region has 15 residues. Germline CDR1 SGHAT, CDR2 FQNNGV.

The V call is TRBV7-9, the J call TRBJ2-2, with 7 bases identical to TRBD2. The CDR3 totals 13 residues. Per the germline V gene, CDR1 is SEHNR and CDR2 is FQNEAQ (reference sequence). V lost 5 bases, J lost 6 bases, and 3 bases stayed unmatched. CDR3 amino acids: CASSQSGAGELFF. In nucleotides, the CDR3 is TGTGCCAGCAGCCAGAGCGGGGCCGGGGAGCTGTTTTTT.

This chain connects TRBV3-1 (or the pseudogene TRBV3-2) to TRBJ2-3; 11 nucleotides agree with TRBD2. The CDR3 is 14 residues long. Germline trimming cut 1 base from V and 6 bases from J; bases unmatched to any gene: 0. Germline values: CDR1 LGHDT, CDR2 YNNKEL (reference sequence). CDR3 residues: CASSQGTSGDTQYF. Written as DNA, the CDR3 is TGTGCCAGCAGCCAAGGGACTAGCGGGGATACGCAGTATTTT.

The rearrangement joins TRBV7-2 to TRBJ1-2; D unresolved. Germline CDR1 SGHTA, CDR2 FQGNSA. V lost 1 base and J 2 bases, leaving 8 bases between the germline ends. The CDR3 is 14 residues long. CDR3 loop: CASSLDSLNYGYTF. DNA for the CDR3: TGTGCCAGCAGCTTAGACAGCCTCAACTATGGCTACACCTTC.

V and J are TRBV11-1 and TRBJ1-1; possible D gene TRBD1, 5 bases. CDR3 length equals 14 residues. V was trimmed by 3 bases and J by 4 bases, leaving 12 bases between them. CDR1 and CDR2 (germline): SGHAT, FQDESV (reference sequence). The CDR3 bases are TGTGCCAGCAGCTTCGAGGGGAGGGGCACTGAAGCTTTCTTT. Protein: CASSFEGRGTEAFF.

The V call is TRBV30, the J call TRBJ1-1; 8 nucleotides match TRBD1. Germline CDR1 GTSNPN, CDR2 SVGIG (reference sequence). This CDR3 comprises 13 residues. V shed 5 bases and J 3 bases; nucleotides not matched to a gene: 5. CDR3 sequence: CAWSRGRHTEAFF. Written as DNA, the CDR3 is TGTGCCTGGTCCAGGGGGCGTCACACTGAAGCTTTCTTT. The whole variable domain, remainder taken from reference TRBV30 and TRBJ1-1, is SQTIHQWPATLVQPVGSPLSLECTVEGTSNPNLYWYRQAAGRGLQLLFYSVGIGQISSEVPQNLSASRPQDRQFILSSKKLLLSDSGFYLCAWSRGRHTEAFFGQGTRLTVV.

The chain is built from TRBV11-3 and TRBJ2-1; 7 positions match TRBD1. The length of the CDR3 is 20 residues. CDR1 is SGHNT and CDR2 is YENEEA in the germline V gene. V gave up 2 bases and J gave up 4 bases; unmatched junction bases: 20. CDR3 nucleotides: TGTGCCAGCAGCTTAATTACCGTCGACAGGGAAAGGATGGGATACAATGAGCAGTTCTTC. Its protein is CASSLITVDRERMGYNEQFF.

This chain links TRBV7-2 with TRBJ1-3; D perhaps matches TRBD1 (6 bases). The CDR3 totals 14 residues. Germline CDR1 and CDR2: SGHTA and FQGNSA. V was cut by 4 bases and J by 6 bases, with 13 bases left in between. The CDR3, as DNA: TGTGCCAGCAGCTCATGGGACAACCCAAACACCATATATTTT. It codes for CASSSWDNPNTIYF.

This sequence joins TRBV7-9 and TRBJ1-2; D is perhaps TRBD1 (5 bases). Germline V gene sequence: CDR1 SEHNR, CDR2 FQNEAQ (reference sequence). The CDR3 totals 12 residues. The CDR3 region has the DNA TGTTTTCAGGGCCCAAACGAGGATGGCTACACCTTC. It encodes CFQGPNEDGYTF. The full variable domain, with the rest looked up from reference TRBV7-9 and TRBJ1-2, is DTGVSQNPRHKITKRGQNVTFRCDPISEHNRLYWYRQTLGQGPEFLTYFQNEAQLEKSRLLSDRFSAERPKGSFSTLEIQRTEQGDSAMYLCFQGPNEDGYTFGSGTRLTVV.

This rearrangement joins TRBV6-6 to TRBJ1-4; weak D call: TRBD1 (5 bases). The CDR3 runs 13 residues. CDR1 and CDR2 from the germline V gene are MNHNY and SVGAGI (reference sequence). V was cut by 8 bases and J by 6 bases, with 13 bases left in between. CDR3 sequence reads: CASSQGFDEKLFF. CDR3 in DNA: TGTGCCAGCTCCCAGGGCTTTGATGAAAAACTGTTTTTT.

This rearrangement joins TRBV19 to TRBJ2-1, with D perhaps matching TRBD1 (6 bases). V was trimmed by 3 bases and J by 6 bases, leaving 9 bases between them. The V gene's germline CDR1 is LNHDA and CDR2 SQIVND (reference sequence). The CDR3 totals 13 residues. The CDR3 protein is CASSITGPNEQFF. Written as DNA, the CDR3 is TGTGCCAGTAGTATTACAGGGCCCAATGAGCAGTTCTTC.

V gene TRBV10-1 combines with J gene TRBJ1-2; unclear D gene. Germline V gives CDR1 WNHNN, CDR2 SYGVQD (reference sequence). This CDR3 contains 9 residues. DNA for the CDR3: TGCGCGCCAGGTGATGGCTACACCTTC. It specifies CAPGDGYTF.

This clone occurred a few times. V and J are TRBV19 and TRBJ2-5; a weak D match, TRBD1 (7 bases). The V gene's germline CDR1 is LNHDA and CDR2 SQIVND (reference sequence). Trimming stripped 4 bases from V and 3 bases from J, with 21 bases between. The CDR3 has 17 amino acids. The CDR3 protein is CASSRIARRGQKETQYF. The DNA of the CDR3 is TGTGCCAGTAGTAGGATAGCCAGGAGGGGACAGAAAGAGACCCAGTACTTC.

The V gene is TRBV7-8, the J gene TRBJ2-7, with 7 bases aligning to TRBD1. The trim removed 5 bases at V and 3 bases at J, leaving 10 bases unmatched. Germline lookup yields CDR1 SGHVS and CDR2 FQNEAQ. The CDR3 is 15 amino acids. CDR3 bases: TGTGCCAGCAGCGACTCGACAGGGAAATTCTACGAGCAGTACTTC. Residues: CASSDSTGKFYEQYF.

The chain carries TRBV19 and TRBJ2-3; TRBD2 matches 8 bases. The CDR3 extends over 15 amino acids. The V and J ends lost 5 bases and 3 bases, in that order; junction bases with no gene match: 7. Germline V gives CDR1 LNHDA, CDR2 SQIVND (reference sequence). The CDR3 spells CASSRSGVRTDTQYF. Written as DNA, the CDR3 is TGTGCCAGTAGTCGTAGCGGGGTTCGTACAGATACGCAGTATTTT.

The rearrangement links TRBV23-1 to TRBJ2-4; the D is unclear. TRBV23-1 counts as an open reading frame of uncertain function. V lost 0 bases to trimming and J lost 1 base, with 13 bases between them. This CDR3 has 17 residues. The CDR3 nucleotides read TGCGCCAGCAGTCAATCCCCGAAAGCTTGGGCCAAAAACATTCAGTACTTC. Protein: CASSQSPKAWAKNIQYF.

V is TRBV11-3 and J is TRBJ2-3; D might be TRBD1 (6 bases). The CDR3 is made up of 13 amino acids. Between the trimmed V and J ends, which lost 5 bases and 5 bases, there was a span of 11 bases. Per the germline V gene, CDR1 is SGHNT and CDR2 is YENEEA. CDR3 nucleotides: TGTGCCAGCAGCCCCCGGACAGAAGATACGCAGTATTTT. It specifies CASSPRTEDTQYF.